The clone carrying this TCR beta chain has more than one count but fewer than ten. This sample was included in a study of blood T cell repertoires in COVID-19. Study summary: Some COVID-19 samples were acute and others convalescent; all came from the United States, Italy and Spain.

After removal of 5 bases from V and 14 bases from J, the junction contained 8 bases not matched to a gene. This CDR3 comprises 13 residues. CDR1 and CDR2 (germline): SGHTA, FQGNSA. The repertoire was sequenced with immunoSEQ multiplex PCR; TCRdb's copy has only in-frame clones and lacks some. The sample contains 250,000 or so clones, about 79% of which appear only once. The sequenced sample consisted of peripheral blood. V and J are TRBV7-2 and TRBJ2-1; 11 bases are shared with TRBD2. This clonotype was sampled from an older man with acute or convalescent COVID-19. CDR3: CASSLLAGGPEFF. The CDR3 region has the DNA TGTGCCAGCAGCCTTTTAGCGGGGGGGCCGGAGTTCTTC.